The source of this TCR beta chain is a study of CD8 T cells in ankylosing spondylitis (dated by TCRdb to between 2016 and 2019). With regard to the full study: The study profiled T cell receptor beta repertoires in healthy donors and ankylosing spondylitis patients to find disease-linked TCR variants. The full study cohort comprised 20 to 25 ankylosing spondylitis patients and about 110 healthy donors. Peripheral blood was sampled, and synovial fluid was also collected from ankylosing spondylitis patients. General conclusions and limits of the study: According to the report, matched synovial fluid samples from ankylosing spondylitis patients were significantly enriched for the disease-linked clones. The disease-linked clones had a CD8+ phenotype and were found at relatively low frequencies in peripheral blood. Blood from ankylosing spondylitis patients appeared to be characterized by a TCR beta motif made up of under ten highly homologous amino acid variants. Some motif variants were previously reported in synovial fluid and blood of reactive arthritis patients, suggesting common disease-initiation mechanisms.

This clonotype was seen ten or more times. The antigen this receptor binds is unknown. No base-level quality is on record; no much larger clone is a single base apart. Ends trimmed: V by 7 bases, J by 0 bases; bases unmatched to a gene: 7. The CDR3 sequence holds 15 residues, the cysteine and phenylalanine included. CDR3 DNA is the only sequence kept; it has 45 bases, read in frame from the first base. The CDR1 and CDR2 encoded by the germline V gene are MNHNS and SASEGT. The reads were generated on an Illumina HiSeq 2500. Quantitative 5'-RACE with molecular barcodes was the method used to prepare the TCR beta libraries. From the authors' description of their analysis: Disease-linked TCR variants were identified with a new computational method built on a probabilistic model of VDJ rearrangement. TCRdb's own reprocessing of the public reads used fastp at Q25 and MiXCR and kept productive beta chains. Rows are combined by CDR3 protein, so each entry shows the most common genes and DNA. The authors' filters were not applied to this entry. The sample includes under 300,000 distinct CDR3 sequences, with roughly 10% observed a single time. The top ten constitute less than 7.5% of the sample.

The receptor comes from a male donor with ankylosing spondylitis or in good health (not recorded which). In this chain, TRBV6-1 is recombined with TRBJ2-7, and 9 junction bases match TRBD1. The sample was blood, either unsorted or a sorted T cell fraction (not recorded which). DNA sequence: TGTGCCAGCAATACAGGGGGCTATGGCTCCTACGAGCAGTACTTC. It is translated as CASNTGGYGSYEQYF.